One sample yielded the 16 T cell receptor beta chains listed below, sequenced in a study of neurological immune-mediated disorders. Time point here: longitudinal time-point 2. TCRdb re-analysed the 5' RACE reads in MiXCR, keeping a single row per CDR3 protein. The profile covers roughly 34,000 distinct CDR3 sequences, with about 13% appearing a single time and approximately 2.3% taken by the ten largest. The source material was PBMCs. The receptors stem from a woman aged 40 to 50 in good health.

This clonotype was counted ten times or more. The genes are TRBV18 and TRBJ2-7; TRBD1 matches at 7 bases. This CDR3 is 14 amino acids long. The germline V gene has CDR1 KGHSH and CDR2 LQKENI. V was pared by 3 bases and J by 0 bases, with 2 bases of the junction left unmatched. CDR3 protein: CASSPGTDSYEQYF. The CDR3 region has the DNA TGTGCCAGCTCACCCGGGACAGACTCCTACGAGCAGTACTTC.

At least ten counts were recorded for this clonotype. CDR3 in amino acids: CASSLLTSGGLSTDTQYF. DNA for the CDR3: TGTGCCAGCAGCTTACTGACTAGCGGGGGCCTTAGCACAGATACGCAGTATTTT. V and J are TRBV7-2 and TRBJ2-3, with TRBD2 identical over 12 bases. Germline loops: CDR1 SGHTA, CDR2 FQGNSA. This CDR3 is 18 amino acids long. The ends lost 2 bases at V and 0 bases at J; junction bases unmatched: 6. The whole variable domain, filled in from reference TRBV7-2 and TRBJ2-3, reads GAGVSQSPSNKVTEKGKDVELRCDPISGHTALYWYRQSLGQGLEFLIYFQGNSAPDKSGLPSDRFSAERTGGSVSTLTIQRTQQEDSAVYLCASSLLTSGGLSTDTQYFGPGTRLTVL.

This clonotype showed up many times. The gene calls are TRBV7-6 and TRBJ1-4; maybe TRBD1 (5 bases). CDR1 is SGHVS and CDR2 is FNYEAQ in the germline V gene. This CDR3 has 15 residues. V dropped 3 bases and J dropped 8 bases, with 16 bases sitting between them. DNA for the CDR3: TGTGCCAGCAGCTTTGGGACTGGAGAATACGAAAAACTGTTTTTT. Its protein product is CASSFGTGEYEKLFF.

This clonotype was detected ten times or more. This chain uses TRBV6-2 or TRBV6-3 with TRBJ2-3; a possible D gene is TRBD2 (6 bases). The germline V gene encodes CDR1 MNHEY and CDR2 SVGEGT. Trimming cost V 6 bases and J 3 bases, with 10 bases left between them. This CDR3 has 13 residues. CDR3 residues: CASSGSRTDTQYF. CDR3 nucleotides: TGTGCCAGCAGCGGGAGTAGGACAGATACGCAGTATTTT.

This clonotype was seen many times. The chain has TRBV29-1 and TRBJ2-7; weak D call: TRBD2 (5 bases). Germline V gene sequence: CDR1 SQVTM, CDR2 ANQGSEA. The V gene lost 2 bases and the J gene lost 0 bases, with 8 bases spanning the gap. The CDR3 is 13 amino acids. For the CDR3, the DNA is TGCAGCGTTGAATCCGGGAACTCCTACGAGCAGTACTTC. Its protein is CSVESGNSYEQYF.

This clonotype came up many times. V usage is TRBV20-1 and J usage is TRBJ2-2, with 8 bases aligning to TRBD2. The junction had 9 bases not matched to a gene; V was cut back by 7 bases and J by 2 bases. Looked up from germline, CDR1 is DFQATT and CDR2 is SNEGSKA (reference sequence). This CDR3 is built from 15 residues. The CDR3: CSGRLRGDNTGELFF. CDR3 nucleotides: TGCAGTGGAAGGCTGCGGGGGGACAACACCGGGGAGCTGTTTTTT.

The chain is built from TRBV20-1 and TRBJ1-2; 7 bases are shared with TRBD1. Trimming at V came to 1 base and at J to 8 bases, leaving 13 bases not matched to a gene. Germline CDR1 is DFQATT and CDR2 is SNEGSKA (reference sequence). CDR3 size: 15 residues. DNA of the CDR3: TGCAGTGCTAGAGGTCCGTCGCAGGGGGGAAGCGGCTACACCTTC. Its protein is CSARGPSQGGSGYTF.

The sample holds many counts of this clonotype. The rearrangement uses TRBV12-3 or TRBV12-4 and TRBJ2-7; 8 positions match TRBD2. The CDR3 is made up of 15 amino acids. Unmatched junction bases numbered 12, after V lost 6 bases and J lost 5 bases. The CDR3 loop reads CASSRRGSGIHEQYF. CDR3 nucleotide sequence: TGTGCCAGCAGCCGCCGTGGTAGCGGGATCCACGAGCAGTACTTC.

This clonotype was detected ten times or more. The V gene is TRBV5-1, the J gene TRBJ2-1; 7 bases line up with TRBD1. This CDR3 comprises 17 residues. Trimming removed 3 bases from V and 7 bases from J; junction bases left unmatched: 16. Germline lookup yields CDR1 SGHRS and CDR2 YFSETQ. The CDR3 here is CASSSIDRLGGWNEQFF. The DNA of the CDR3 is TGCGCCAGCAGCTCAATTGACCGGCTAGGGGGCTGGAATGAGCAGTTCTTC.

This clonotype was detected many times. CDR3 amino acids: CASSELPIYNQPQHF. CDR3 sequence (DNA): TGTGCCAGCAGTGAACTCCCGATATACAATCAGCCCCAGCATTTT. V is TRBV6-1 and J is TRBJ1-5; D gene unclear. Germline V gene data show CDR1 as MNHNS and CDR2 as SASEGT. This CDR3 has 15 residues. Trimming pared 2 bases from V and 3 bases from J, leaving 11 bases between.

This clonotype was found many times. The CDR3, as DNA: TGCGCCAGCAGCTTGTTTCCCGGCCTGGAAGGGACAGGCAAGTACTTC. This codes for CASSLFPGLEGTGKYF. V usage is TRBV5-1 and J usage is TRBJ2-7, with 8 bases identical to TRBD1. CDR3 size: 16 residues. The V gene's germline CDR1 is SGHRS and CDR2 YFSETQ. The junction had 17 bases not matched to a gene; V was cut back by 1 base and J by 11 bases.

Many counts were recorded for this clonotype. V gene TRBV14 combines with J gene TRBJ1-6; weak D call: TRBD1 (6 bases). Germline CDR1 is SGHDN and CDR2 is FVKESK. The germline V and J ends were trimmed by 6 bases and 8 bases, with 11 bases remaining between them. The CDR3 sequence is 13 residues long. The CDR3 DNA reads TGTGCCAGCAGTACAGGGCTATATTCACCCCTCCACTTT. The encoded protein is CASSTGLYSPLHF.

This clonotype was detected many times. This chain joins TRBV11-3 and TRBJ2-7; D gene uncertain. The CDR3 covers 12 residues. The germline V gene encodes CDR1 SGHNT and CDR2 YENEEA. V lost 5 bases and J lost 6, with 11 bases in between. CDR3 nucleotide sequence: TGTGCCAGCAGCACCCTCGGGTCCGAGCAGTACTTC. Protein sequence: CASSTLGSEQYF.

At least ten counts were recorded for this clonotype. CDR3 sequence (DNA): TGTGCCAGCAGCGACGGACAGGGGATGGAGACCCAGTACTTC. Protein: CASSDGQGMETQYF. The gene calls are TRBV11-3 and TRBJ2-5; TRBD1 aligns across 9 bases. The CDR3 runs 14 residues. CDR1 and CDR2 from the germline V gene are SGHNT and YENEEA. Unmatched junction bases numbered 6, after V lost 5 bases and J lost 5 bases.

The chain carries TRBV5-1 and TRBJ2-7; D gene uncertain. CDR1 and CDR2 (germline): SGHRS, YFSETQ. Trimming pared 0 bases from V and 5 bases from J, leaving 12 bases between. This CDR3 region has 14 residues. The CDR3 is CASSLDSSGDEQYF. The CDR3 DNA reads as TGCGCCAGCAGCTTGGACAGCAGTGGGGACGAGCAGTACTTC.

In the case of this clonotype: One end of the junction fails to match germline, which may point to a read error. The chain is built from TRBV3-1 and TRBJ2-5; possibly TRBD2 for D (5 bases). The CDR3 has 15 residues. CDR1 and CDR2 (germline): LGHDT, YNNKEL (reference sequence). The CDR3 spells CASSHLIQAEETQYF. The CDR3 region has the DNA TGTGCCAGTAGCCATCTCATCCAAGCGGAAGAGACCCAGTACTTC.